This record looks at one T cell receptor (beta chain) sequence and its context. The antigen is unknown. The sample belongs to a study of T cell responses to AZD1222 COVID-19 vaccine. Overall study context: Some second doses came at about 4 weeks and others at about 12 weeks; these were pooled. Overall study results and limits: Epitopes outside B.1.351 and B.1.1.7 mutated regions reportedly drew nearly half of spike TCRs. With dominance at 160-218 and 743-854, vaccine-associated CD4 TCRs spanned spike. Increases in Spike-specific TCR breadth and depth were seen after two AZD1222 doses.

The data were produced by immunoSEQ multiplex PCR, yet TCRdb's version contains in-frame clones alone and is incomplete. Of around 100,000 clones in the sample, about 88% were seen once. The receptor's source is an adult in good health. The starting material was peripheral blood, obtained on day 0 of AZD1222 vaccination.

The CDR3 here is CASSLHSSGKGYSYEQYF. As DNA, the CDR3 is TGTGCCAGCAGCTTGCACTCTAGCGGAAAGGGATACTCCTACGAGCAGTACTTC. This chain connects TRBV7-2 to TRBJ2-7; TRBD2 aligns across 7 bases. Looked up from germline, CDR1 is SGHTA and CDR2 is FQGNSA. With 3 bases clipped from V and 0 bases from J, the junction kept 14 bases outside the gene matches. CDR3 length: 18 residues.